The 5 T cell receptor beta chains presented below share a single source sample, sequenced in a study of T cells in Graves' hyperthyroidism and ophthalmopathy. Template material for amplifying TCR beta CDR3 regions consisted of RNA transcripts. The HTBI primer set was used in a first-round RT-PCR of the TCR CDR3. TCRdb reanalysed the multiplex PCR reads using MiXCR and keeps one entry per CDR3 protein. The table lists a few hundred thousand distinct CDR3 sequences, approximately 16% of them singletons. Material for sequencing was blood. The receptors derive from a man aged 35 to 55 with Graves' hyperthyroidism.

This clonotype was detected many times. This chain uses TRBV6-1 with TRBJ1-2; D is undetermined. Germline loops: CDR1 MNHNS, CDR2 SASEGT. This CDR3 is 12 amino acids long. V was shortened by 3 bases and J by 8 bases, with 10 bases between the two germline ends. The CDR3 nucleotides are TGTGCCAGCAGTGACGGGGTACAGGGCTACACCTTC. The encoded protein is CASSDGVQGYTF.

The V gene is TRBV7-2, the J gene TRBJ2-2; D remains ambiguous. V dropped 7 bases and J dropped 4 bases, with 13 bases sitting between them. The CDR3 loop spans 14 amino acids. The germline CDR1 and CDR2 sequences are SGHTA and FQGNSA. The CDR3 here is CASTTLSVTGELFF. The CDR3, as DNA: TGTGCCAGCACCACACTAAGCGTCACCGGGGAGCTGTTTTTT.

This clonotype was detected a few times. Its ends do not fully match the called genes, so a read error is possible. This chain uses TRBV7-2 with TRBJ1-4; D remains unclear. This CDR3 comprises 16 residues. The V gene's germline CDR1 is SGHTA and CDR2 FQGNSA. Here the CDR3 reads CASSSERLATYEKLFF. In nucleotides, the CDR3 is TGTGCCAGCAGCTCCGAGAGGCTGGCAACTTATGAAAAACTGTTTTTT.

The CDR3 DNA reads as TGTGCCACTCAGGGGGGGAACACTGAAGCTTTCTTT. Translating it yields CATQGGNTEAFF. The chain links TRBV10-3 to TRBJ1-1, with 7 bases aligning to TRBD1. The V and J ends lost 10 bases and 1 base, in that order; junction bases with no gene match: 3. Per the germline V gene, CDR1 is ENHRY and CDR2 is SYGVKD. The CDR3 is 12 amino acids.

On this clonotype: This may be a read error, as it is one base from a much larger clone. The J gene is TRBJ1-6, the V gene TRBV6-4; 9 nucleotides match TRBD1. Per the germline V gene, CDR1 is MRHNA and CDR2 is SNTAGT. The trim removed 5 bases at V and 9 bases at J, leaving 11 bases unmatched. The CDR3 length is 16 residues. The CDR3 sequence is CASSKQGALGSSPLHF. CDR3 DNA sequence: TGTGCCAGCAGTAAACAGGGGGCGTTAGGTTCTTCACCCCTCCACTTT.